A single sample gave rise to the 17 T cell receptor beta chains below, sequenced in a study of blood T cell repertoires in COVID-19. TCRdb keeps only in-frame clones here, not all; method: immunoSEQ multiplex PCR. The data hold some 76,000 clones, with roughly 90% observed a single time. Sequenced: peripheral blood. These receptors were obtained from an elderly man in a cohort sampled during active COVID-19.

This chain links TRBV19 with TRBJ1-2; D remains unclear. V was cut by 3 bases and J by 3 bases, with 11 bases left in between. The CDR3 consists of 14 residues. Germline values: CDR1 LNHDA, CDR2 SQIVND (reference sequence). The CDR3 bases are TGTGCCAGTAGTATTCAGCTCGGAGACTATGGCTACACCTTC. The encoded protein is CASSIQLGDYGYTF.

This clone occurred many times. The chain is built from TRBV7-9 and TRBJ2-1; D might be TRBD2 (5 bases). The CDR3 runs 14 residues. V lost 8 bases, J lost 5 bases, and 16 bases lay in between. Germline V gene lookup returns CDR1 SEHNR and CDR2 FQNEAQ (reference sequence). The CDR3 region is CASRVRGPNNEQFF. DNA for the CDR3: TGTGCCAGCCGCGTAAGAGGGCCGAACAATGAGCAGTTCTTC.

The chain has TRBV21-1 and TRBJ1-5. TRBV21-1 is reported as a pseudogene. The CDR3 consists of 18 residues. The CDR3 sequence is CASSNPRRRRGVEKPQHF. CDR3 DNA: TGTGCCAGCAGCAATCCCCGTAGGAGGCGGGGAGTGGAAAAGCCCCAGCATTTT.

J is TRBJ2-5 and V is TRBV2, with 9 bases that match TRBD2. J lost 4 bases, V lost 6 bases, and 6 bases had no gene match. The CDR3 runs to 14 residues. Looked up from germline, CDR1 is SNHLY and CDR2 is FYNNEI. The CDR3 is CASSPASGAETQYF. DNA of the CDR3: TGTGCCAGCAGCCCTGCTAGCGGGGCAGAGACCCAGTACTTC.

The CDR3 nucleotides read TGTGCCAGCAGCTTAGGCAGGGAAGTCACCGGGGAGCTGTTTTTT. This codes for CASSLGREVTGELFF. This chain links TRBV11-2 with TRBJ2-2; possible D gene TRBD1, 5 bases. Trimming took 1 base from V and 4 from J, leaving 10 bases between them. This CDR3 has 15 residues. Germline V CDR1 and CDR2: SGHAT, FQNNGV.

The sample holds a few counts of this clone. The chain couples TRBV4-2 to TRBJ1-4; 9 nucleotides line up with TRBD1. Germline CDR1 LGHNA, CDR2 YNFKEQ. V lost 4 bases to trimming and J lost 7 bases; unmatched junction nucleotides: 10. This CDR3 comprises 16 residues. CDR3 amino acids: CASSPRGTGGVEKLFF. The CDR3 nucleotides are TGTGCCAGCAGCCCCAGAGGAACAGGGGGCGTTGAAAAACTGTTTTTT.

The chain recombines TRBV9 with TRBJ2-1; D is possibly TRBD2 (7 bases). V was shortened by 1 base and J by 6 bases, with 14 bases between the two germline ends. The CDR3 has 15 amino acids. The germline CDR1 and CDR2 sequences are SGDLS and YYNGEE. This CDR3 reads CASSVSGTNLNEQFF. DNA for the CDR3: TGTGCCAGCAGCGTAAGCGGGACAAATCTCAATGAGCAGTTCTTC.

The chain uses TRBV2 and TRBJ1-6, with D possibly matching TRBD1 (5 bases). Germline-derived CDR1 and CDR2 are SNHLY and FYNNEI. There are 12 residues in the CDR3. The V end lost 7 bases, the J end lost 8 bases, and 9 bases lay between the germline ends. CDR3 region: CASTQGDSPLHF. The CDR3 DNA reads TGTGCCAGCACCCAGGGTGATTCACCCCTCCACTTT.

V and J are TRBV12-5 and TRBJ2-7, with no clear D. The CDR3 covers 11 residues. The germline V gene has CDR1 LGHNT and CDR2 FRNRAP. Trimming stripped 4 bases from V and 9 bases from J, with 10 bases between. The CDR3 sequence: CASGSDISQYF. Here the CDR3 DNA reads TGTGCTAGTGGTTCAGACATCTCGCAGTACTTC.

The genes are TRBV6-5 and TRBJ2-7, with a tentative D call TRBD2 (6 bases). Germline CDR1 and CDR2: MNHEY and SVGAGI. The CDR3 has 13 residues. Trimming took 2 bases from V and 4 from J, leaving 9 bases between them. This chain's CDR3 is CASSYPGTYEQYF. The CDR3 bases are TGTGCCAGCAGTTACCCAGGGACTTACGAGCAGTACTTC.

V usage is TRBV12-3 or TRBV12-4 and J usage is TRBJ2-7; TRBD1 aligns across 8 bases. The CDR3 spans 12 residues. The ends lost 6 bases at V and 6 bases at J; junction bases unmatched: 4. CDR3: CASRQTGVEQYF. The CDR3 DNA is TGTGCCAGCAGGCAGACAGGGGTCGAGCAGTACTTC.

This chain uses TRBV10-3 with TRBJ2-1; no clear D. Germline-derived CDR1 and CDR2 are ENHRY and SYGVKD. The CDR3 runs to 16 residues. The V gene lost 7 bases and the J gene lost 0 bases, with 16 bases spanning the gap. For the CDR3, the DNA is TGTGCCATCACCGAAAGGTCCCCGGGCTCCTACAATGAGCAGTTCTTC. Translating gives CAITERSPGSYNEQFF.

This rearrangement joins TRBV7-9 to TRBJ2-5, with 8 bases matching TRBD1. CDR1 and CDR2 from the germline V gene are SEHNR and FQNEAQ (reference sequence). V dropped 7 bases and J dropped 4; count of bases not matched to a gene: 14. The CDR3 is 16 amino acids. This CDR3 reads CASTFAGRGPGETQYF. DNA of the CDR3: TGTGCCAGCACCTTTGCCGGCAGGGGGCCGGGAGAGACCCAGTACTTC.

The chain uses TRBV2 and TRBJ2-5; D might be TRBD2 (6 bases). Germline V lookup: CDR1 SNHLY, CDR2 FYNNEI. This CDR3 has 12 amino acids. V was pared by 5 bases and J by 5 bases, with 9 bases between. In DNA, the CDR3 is TGTGCCAGCAGTCCAGGGAGGGAGACCCAGTACTTC. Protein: CASSPGRETQYF. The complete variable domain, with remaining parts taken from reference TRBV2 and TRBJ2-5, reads EPEVTQTPSHQVTQMGQEVILRCVPISNHLYFYWYRQILGQKVEFLVSFYNNEISEKSEIFDDQFSVERPDGSNFTLKIRSTKLEDSAMYFCASSPGRETQYFGPGTRLLVL.

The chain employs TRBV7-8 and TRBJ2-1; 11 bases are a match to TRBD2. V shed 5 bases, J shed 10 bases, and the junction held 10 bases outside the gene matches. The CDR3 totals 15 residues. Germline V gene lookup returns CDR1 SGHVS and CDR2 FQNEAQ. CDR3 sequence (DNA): TGTGCCAGCAGCGGCTGGACTAGCGGGCCTTCGGAGCAGTTCTTC. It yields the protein CASSGWTSGPSEQFF. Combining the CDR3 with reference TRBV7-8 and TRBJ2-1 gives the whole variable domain GAGVSQSPRYKVAKRGQDVALRCDPISGHVSLFWYQQALGQGPEFLTYFQNEAQLDKSGLPSDRFFAERPEGSVSTLKIQRTQQEDSAVYLCASSGWTSGPSEQFFGPGTRLTVL.

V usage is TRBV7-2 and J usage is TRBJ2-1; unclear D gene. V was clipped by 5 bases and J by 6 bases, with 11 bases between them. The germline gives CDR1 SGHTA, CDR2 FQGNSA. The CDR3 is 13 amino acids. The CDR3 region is CASSEQSLNEQFF. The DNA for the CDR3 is TGTGCCAGCAGCGAGCAAAGCCTCAATGAGCAGTTCTTC. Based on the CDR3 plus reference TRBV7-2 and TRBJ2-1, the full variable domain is GAGVSQSPSNKVTEKGKDVELRCDPISGHTALYWYRQSLGQGLEFLIYFQGNSAPDKSGLPSDRFSAERTGGSVSTLTIQRTQQEDSAVYLCASSEQSLNEQFFGPGTRLTVL.

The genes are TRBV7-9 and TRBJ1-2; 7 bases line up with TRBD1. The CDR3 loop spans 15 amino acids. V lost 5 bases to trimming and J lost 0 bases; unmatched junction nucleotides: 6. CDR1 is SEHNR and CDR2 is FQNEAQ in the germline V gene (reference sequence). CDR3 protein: CASSEGAGSNYGYTF. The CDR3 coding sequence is TGTGCCAGCAGCGAGGGGGCCGGGTCTAACTATGGCTACACCTTC.